These 10 T cell receptor beta chains were sequenced from one sample in a study of human T cells and chemical hapten exposure. One entry per CDR3 protein results from TCRdb running MiXCR on the 5' RACE reads. The profile covers 75,000 or so distinct CDR3 sequences, with 15% to 20% appearing a single time and around 7% taken by the ten largest. The authors' total RNA extraction used unfractionated whole blood. These receptors originate from a female donor in good health.

This clonotype was detected a few times. The chain combines TRBV30 with TRBJ1-6; D uncertain. There are 15 residues in the CDR3. The V end lost 0 bases, the J end lost 8 bases, and 14 bases lay between the germline ends. Germline V gives CDR1 GTSNPN, CDR2 SVGIG (reference sequence). The CDR3 spells CAWSVLNSVDSPLHF. The CDR3 nucleotides are TGTGCCTGGAGTGTACTGAACAGTGTAGATTCACCCCTCCACTTT.

This clonotype appeared a single time. A junction end diverges from the germline sequence, so it may reflect a read error. The chain is built from TRBV30 and TRBJ2-7, with 7 nucleotides matching TRBD2. CDR3 length: 17 amino acids. Looked up from germline, CDR1 is GTSNPN and CDR2 is SVGIG (reference sequence). As DNA, the CDR3 is TGTACCTGGAGTGTAATAAGATGGGGCGGGAGCTCCTACGAGCAGTACTTC. Translated: CTWSVIRWGGSSYEQYF.

The chain employs TRBV6-2 or TRBV6-3 and TRBJ2-3, with D uncertain. From germline, CDR1 is MNHEY and CDR2 SVGEGT. The CDR3 consists of 12 residues. Trimming pared 2 bases from V and 3 bases from J, leaving 3 bases between. In DNA form, the CDR3 reads TGTGCCAGCAGTTACAGGACAGATACGCAGTATTTT. It translates to CASSYRTDTQYF.

This clonotype came up a few times. This chain links TRBV6-5 with TRBJ1-3, with 7 bases identical to TRBD1. CDR3 length: 16 amino acids. The ends lost 5 bases at V and 2 bases at J; junction bases unmatched: 9. Germline assignment: CDR1 MNHEY and CDR2 SVGAGI. This CDR3 is CASSIDRDATGNTIYF. DNA for the CDR3: TGTGCCAGCAGTATTGACAGGGATGCAACTGGAAACACCATATATTTT.

In its sample, this clonotype was seen a few times. This chain connects TRBV6-2 or TRBV6-3 to TRBJ2-5; 8 bases align to TRBD1. The CDR3 extends over 14 amino acids. The V and J ends lost 5 bases and 1 base, in that order; junction bases with no gene match: 3. Germline CDR1 is MNHEY and CDR2 is SVGEGT. The CDR3 protein is CASSLGQVQETQYF. In DNA, the CDR3 is TGTGCCAGCAGTCTGGGACAGGTCCAAGAGACCCAGTACTTC.

This clonotype was counted only a few times. This chain joins TRBV3-1 and TRBJ1-1, with TRBD1 matching 7 bases. CDR1 is LGHDT and CDR2 is YNNKEL in the germline V gene (reference sequence). The CDR3 loop spans 16 amino acids. Losses at the gene ends were 1 base for V and 6 bases for J; bases not matched to a gene: 11. The CDR3 loop reads CASSQGNRGPSAEAFF. In nucleotides, the CDR3 is TGTGCCAGCAGCCAAGGTAACAGGGGCCCGAGTGCTGAAGCTTTCTTT.

The sample holds a few counts of this clonotype. The chain links TRBV4-3 to TRBJ1-2; D is undetermined. Between the trimmed V and J ends, which lost 1 base and 8 bases, there was a span of 17 bases. This CDR3 has 15 amino acids. CDR1 is LGHNA and CDR2 is YSLEER in the germline V gene. In DNA, the CDR3 is TGCGCCAGCAGCCAAGGGCAGACGGGGTCCCCGGGCTACACCTTC. Its translation: CASSQGQTGSPGYTF.

The V call is TRBV5-4, the J call TRBJ2-7, with TRBD2 identical over 11 bases. The CDR3 has 16 amino acids. Germline lookup yields CDR1 SGHNT and CDR2 YYREEE (reference sequence). After removal of 5 bases from V and 0 bases from J, the junction contained 7 bases not matched to a gene. The CDR3 bases are TGTGCCAGCAGGCCGGGACTAGCGGAGAGCTCCTACGAGCAGTACTTC. This translates into CASRPGLAESSYEQYF.

The rearrangement uses TRBV18 and TRBJ1-1, with 7 positions matching TRBD1. CDR3 length: 13 residues. Germline trimming cut 8 bases from V and 6 bases from J; bases unmatched to any gene: 9. Germline V gene sequence: CDR1 KGHSH, CDR2 LQKENI. CDR3 coding DNA: TGTGCCAGCGGTACAAAAACAGGGGCTGAAGCTTTCTTT. Protein: CASGTKTGAEAFF.

This clonotype has just a few counts. The V call is TRBV23-1, the J call TRBJ1-5, with 7 bases identical to TRBD1. TRBV23-1 carries the ORF label, with uncertain function. This CDR3 spans 19 amino acids. J was trimmed by 1 base and V by 8 bases; bases with no gene match: 20. CDR3 residues: CASYVAKRRQGGSNQPQHF. The CDR3 bases are TGCGCCAGCTACGTGGCGAAACGAAGACAGGGAGGAAGCAATCAGCCCCAGCATTTT.